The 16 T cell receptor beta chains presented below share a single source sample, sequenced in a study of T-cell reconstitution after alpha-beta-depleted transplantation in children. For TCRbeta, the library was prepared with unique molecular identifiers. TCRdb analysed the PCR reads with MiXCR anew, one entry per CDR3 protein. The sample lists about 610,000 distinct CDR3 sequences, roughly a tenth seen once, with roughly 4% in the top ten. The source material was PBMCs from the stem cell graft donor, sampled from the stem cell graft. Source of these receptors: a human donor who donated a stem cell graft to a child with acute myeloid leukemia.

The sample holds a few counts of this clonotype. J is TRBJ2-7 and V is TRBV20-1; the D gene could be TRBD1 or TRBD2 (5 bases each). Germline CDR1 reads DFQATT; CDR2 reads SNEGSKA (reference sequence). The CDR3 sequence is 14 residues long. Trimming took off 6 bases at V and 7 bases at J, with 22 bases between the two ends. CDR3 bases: TGCAGTGCCCCCCCCCGGACGGGACCGAAGGAGCAGTACTTC. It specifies CSAPPRTGPKEQYF.

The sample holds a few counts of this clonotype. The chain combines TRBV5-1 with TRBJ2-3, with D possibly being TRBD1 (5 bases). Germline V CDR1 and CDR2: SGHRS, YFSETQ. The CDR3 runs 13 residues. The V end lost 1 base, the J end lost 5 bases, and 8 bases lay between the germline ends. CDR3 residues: CASSLKGLDTQYF. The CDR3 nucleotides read TGCGCCAGCAGCTTGAAGGGGCTAGATACGCAGTATTTT.

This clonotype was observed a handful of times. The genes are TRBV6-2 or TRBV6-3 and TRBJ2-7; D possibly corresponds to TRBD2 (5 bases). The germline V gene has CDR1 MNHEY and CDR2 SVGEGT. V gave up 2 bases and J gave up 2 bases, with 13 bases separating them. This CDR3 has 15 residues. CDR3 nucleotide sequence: TGTGCCAGCAGTTACGCGGCAGGAGGAACCTACGAGCAGTACTTC. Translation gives CASSYAAGGTYEQYF.

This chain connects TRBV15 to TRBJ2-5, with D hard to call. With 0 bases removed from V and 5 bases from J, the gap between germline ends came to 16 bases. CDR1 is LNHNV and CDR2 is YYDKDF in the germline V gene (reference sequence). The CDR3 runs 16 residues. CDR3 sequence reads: CATSRDYRTGRETQYF. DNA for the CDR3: TGTGCCACCAGCAGAGATTATCGGACGGGTCGGGAGACCCAGTACTTC.

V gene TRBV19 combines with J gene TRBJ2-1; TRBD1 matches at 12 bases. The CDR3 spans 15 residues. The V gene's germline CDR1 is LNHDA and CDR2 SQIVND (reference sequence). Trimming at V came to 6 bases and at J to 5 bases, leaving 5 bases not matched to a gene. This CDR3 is CASRQGQGANNEQFF. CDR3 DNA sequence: TGTGCCAGTAGACAGGGACAGGGGGCAAACAATGAGCAGTTCTTC.

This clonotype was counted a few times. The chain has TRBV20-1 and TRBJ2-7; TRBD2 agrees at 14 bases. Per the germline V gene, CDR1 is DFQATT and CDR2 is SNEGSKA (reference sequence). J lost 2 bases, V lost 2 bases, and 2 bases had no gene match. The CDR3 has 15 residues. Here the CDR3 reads CSARWGLAGAYEQYF. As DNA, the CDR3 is TGCAGTGCTAGATGGGGACTAGCGGGAGCCTACGAGCAGTACTTC.

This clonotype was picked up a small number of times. The CDR3 region is CSARGGGETQYF. CDR3 nucleotide sequence: TGCAGCGCCCGTGGGGGGGGAGAGACCCAGTACTTC. This rearrangement joins TRBV29-1 to TRBJ2-5; 7 bases fit TRBD2. The CDR3 has 12 amino acids. Unmatched junction bases numbered 6, after V lost 7 bases and J lost 4 bases. Germline CDR1 reads SQVTM; CDR2 reads ANQGSEA. The whole variable domain, filled in from reference TRBV29-1 and TRBJ2-5, reads SAVISQKPSRDICQRGTSLTIQCQVDSQVTMMFWYRQQPGQSLTLIATANQGSEATYESGFVIDKFPISRPNLTFSTLTVSNMSPEDSSIYLCSARGGGETQYFGPGTRLLVL.

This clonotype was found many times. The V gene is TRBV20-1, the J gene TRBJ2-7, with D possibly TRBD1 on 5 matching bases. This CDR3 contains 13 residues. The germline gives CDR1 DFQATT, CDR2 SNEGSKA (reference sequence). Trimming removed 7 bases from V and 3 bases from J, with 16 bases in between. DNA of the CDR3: TGCAGTGTCGGCAGGGTAACGGGCTACGAGCAGTACTTC. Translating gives CSVGRVTGYEQYF.

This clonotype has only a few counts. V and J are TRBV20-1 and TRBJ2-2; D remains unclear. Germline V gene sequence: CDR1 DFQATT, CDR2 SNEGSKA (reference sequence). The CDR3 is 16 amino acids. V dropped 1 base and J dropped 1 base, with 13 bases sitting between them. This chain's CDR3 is CSARVGGFLNTGELFF. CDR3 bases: TGCAGTGCTAGAGTCGGCGGCTTCTTGAACACCGGGGAGCTGTTTTTT.

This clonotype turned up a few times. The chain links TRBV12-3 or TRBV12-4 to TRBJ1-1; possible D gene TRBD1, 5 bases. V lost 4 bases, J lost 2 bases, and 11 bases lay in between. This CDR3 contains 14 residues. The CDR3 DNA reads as TGTGCCAGCAGTTCCTCATGGGGCAACACTGAAGCTTTCTTT. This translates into CASSSSWGNTEAFF.

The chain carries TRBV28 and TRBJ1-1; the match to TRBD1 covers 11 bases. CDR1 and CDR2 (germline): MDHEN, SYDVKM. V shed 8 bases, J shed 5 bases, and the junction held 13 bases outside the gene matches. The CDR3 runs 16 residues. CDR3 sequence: CASLPPGTGGNTEAFF. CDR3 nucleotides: TGTGCCAGCCTCCCGCCCGGGACAGGGGGAAATACTGAAGCTTTCTTT.

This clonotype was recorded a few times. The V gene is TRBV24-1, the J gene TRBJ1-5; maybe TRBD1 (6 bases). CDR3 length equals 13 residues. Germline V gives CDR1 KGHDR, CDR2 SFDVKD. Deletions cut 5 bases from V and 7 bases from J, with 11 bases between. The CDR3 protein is CATSVRGDQPQHF. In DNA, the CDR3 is TGTGCCACCAGTGTTAGGGGGGACCAGCCCCAGCATTTT.

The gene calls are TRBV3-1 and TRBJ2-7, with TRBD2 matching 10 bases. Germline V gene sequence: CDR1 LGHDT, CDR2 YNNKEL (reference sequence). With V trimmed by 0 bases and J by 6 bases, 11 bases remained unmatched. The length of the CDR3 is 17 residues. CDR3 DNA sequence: TGTGCCAGCAGCCAAGAAAGAGGACTAGCGGCCCTTGGCGAGCAGTACTTC. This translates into CASSQERGLAALGEQYF.

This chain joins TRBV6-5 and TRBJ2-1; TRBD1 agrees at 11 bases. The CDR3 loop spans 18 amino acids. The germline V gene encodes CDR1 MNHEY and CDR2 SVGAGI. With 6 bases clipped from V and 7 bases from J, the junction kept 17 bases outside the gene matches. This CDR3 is CASSSRGSGTGGKNEQFF. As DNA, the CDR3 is TGTGCCAGCAGCTCGCGGGGTTCCGGGACAGGGGGTAAAAATGAGCAGTTCTTC.

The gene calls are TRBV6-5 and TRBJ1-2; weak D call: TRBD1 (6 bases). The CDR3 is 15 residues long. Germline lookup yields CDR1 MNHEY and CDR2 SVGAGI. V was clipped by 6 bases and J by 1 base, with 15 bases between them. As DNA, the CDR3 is TGTGCCAGCAGCCCCAAAGAGGACAGTAACTATGGCTACACCTTC. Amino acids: CASSPKEDSNYGYTF.

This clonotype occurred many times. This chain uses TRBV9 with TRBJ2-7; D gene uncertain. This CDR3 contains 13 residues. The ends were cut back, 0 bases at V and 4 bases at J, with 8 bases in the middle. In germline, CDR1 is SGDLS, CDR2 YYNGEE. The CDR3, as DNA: TGTGCCAGCAGCGTAGGCGGCGAGTACGAGCAGTACTTC. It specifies CASSVGGEYEQYF.